Shown below are 25 T cell receptor beta chains from a single sample sequenced in a study of blood T cell repertoires in COVID-19. Sequencing was performed with immunoSEQ multiplex PCR; in TCRdb, only in-frame clones are kept and a portion is missing. The sample contains 200,000 to 250,000 clones, roughly four fifths of which appear only once. The sequenced sample consisted of PBMCs or T cells enriched from blood (not recorded which). These receptors all stem from a man aged 40-49 years who had recovered from COVID-19.

The chain has TRBV2 and TRBJ1-4; D uncertain. The CDR3 extends over 16 amino acids. Trimming cost V 0 bases and J 0 bases, with 8 bases left between them. Per germline, CDR1 SNHLY and CDR2 FYNNEI. The DNA for the CDR3 is TGTGCCAGCAGTGAAGCACGGACTGCAACTAATGAAAAACTGTTTTTT. Encoded protein: CASSEARTATNEKLFF.

The chain carries TRBV2 and TRBJ2-1, with 7 bases that match TRBD2. J gave up 0 bases and V 8 bases, and 7 bases lay outside the gene matches. The CDR3 consists of 15 residues. Per the germline V gene, CDR1 is SNHLY and CDR2 is FYNNEI. The CDR3 loop reads CASVIGGSSYNEQFF. DNA of the CDR3: TGTGCCAGCGTAATCGGGGGGAGCTCCTACAATGAGCAGTTCTTC.

Worth noting for this clone: The sample contains more than one DNA sequence encoding this CDR3. The rearrangement links TRBV5-1 to TRBJ2-2, with TRBD2 matching over 11 bases. CDR1 is SGHRS, CDR2 YFSETQ, per germline. This CDR3 has 16 residues. V was pared by 3 bases and J by 1 base, with 2 bases of the junction left unmatched. For the CDR3, the DNA is TGCGCCAGCAGCTCAGGGACTAGCGGGAACACCGGGGAGCTGTTTTTT. Residues: CASSSGTSGNTGELFF.

The V call is TRBV10-2, the J call TRBJ2-1; TRBD1 matches at 9 bases. The CDR3 contains 13 residues. Germline loops: CDR1 WSHSY, CDR2 SAAADI. J was trimmed by 8 bases and V by 8 bases; bases with no gene match: 7. CDR3 coding DNA: TGCGCCAGCTCCCGGACAGGGGTGGATGAGCAGTTCTTC. Translation gives CASSRTGVDEQFF.

This clone was observed a few times. The V call is TRBV13, the J call TRBJ2-1; D possibly corresponds to TRBD2 (5 bases). Germline V gene sequence: CDR1 PRHDT, CDR2 FYEKMQ (reference sequence). V was shortened by 2 bases and J by 0 bases, with 17 bases between the two germline ends. This CDR3 has 18 amino acids. The CDR3 spells CASSLLLRGTFSYNEQFF. The CDR3 nucleotides read TGTGCCAGCAGCTTACTCCTCCGGGGAACTTTCTCCTACAATGAGCAGTTCTTC.

The chain is built from TRBV11-2 and TRBJ2-2, with TRBD2 identical over 14 bases. This CDR3 spans 18 amino acids. Germline values: CDR1 SGHAT, CDR2 FQNNGV. The junction had 10 bases not matched to a gene; V was cut back by 5 bases and J by 5 bases. CDR3: CASSTETSGRAGTGELFF. DNA for the CDR3: TGTGCCAGCAGCACCGAGACTAGCGGGAGGGCCGGAACCGGGGAGCTGTTTTTT.

The rearrangement links TRBV14 to TRBJ1-2, with 8 nucleotides matching TRBD1. J gave up 6 bases and V 4 bases, and 7 bases lay outside the gene matches. This CDR3 spans 14 amino acids. Germline V gives CDR1 SGHDN, CDR2 FVKESK. The CDR3 region is CASSPRGLPHGYTF. The CDR3 DNA is TGTGCCAGCAGCCCCAGGGGGCTGCCCCATGGCTACACCTTC.

The rearrangement joins TRBV14 to TRBJ1-4; possible D gene TRBD1, 6 bases. V lost 2 bases and J 7 bases, leaving 14 bases between the germline ends. The CDR3 length is 15 residues. Per the germline V gene, CDR1 is SGHDN and CDR2 is FVKESK. This CDR3 is CASSQSWGRSEKLFF. The DNA of the CDR3 is TGTGCCAGCAGCCAAAGTTGGGGGCGGAGTGAAAAACTGTTTTTT.

This chain connects TRBV7-9 to TRBJ2-5; D remains unclear. V dropped 7 bases and J dropped 5 bases, with 8 bases sitting between them. Germline V CDR1 and CDR2: SEHNR, FQNEAQ (reference sequence). The CDR3 length is 11 residues. The CDR3 sequence: CASIKEETQYF. Here the CDR3 DNA reads TGTGCCAGCATAAAAGAGGAGACCCAGTACTTC.

The chain has TRBV11-2 and TRBJ1-2; D is ambiguous. Germline V gene lookup returns CDR1 SGHAT and CDR2 FQNNGV. This CDR3 has 15 amino acids. V was pared by 1 base and J by 5 bases, with 14 bases between. The CDR3 sequence is CASSLGSGRGYGYTF. CDR3 nucleotide sequence: TGTGCCAGCAGCTTAGGGTCTGGCCGAGGTTATGGCTACACCTTC.

The J gene is TRBJ2-7, the V gene TRBV2, with 8 bases fitting TRBD1. J lost 5 bases, V lost 5 bases, and 17 bases had no gene match. The CDR3 length is 17 residues. CDR1 is SNHLY and CDR2 is FYNNEI in the germline V gene. CDR3 nucleotide sequence: TGTGCCAGCAGTAGCACCGGGGGACAGGTCTCGAGGGACGAGCAGTACTTC. Protein: CASSSTGGQVSRDEQYF.

CDR3 DNA sequence: TGTGCCATCAGTGGAGACGGGTCTATGTCTTCACCCCTCCACTTT. It codes for CAISGDGSMSSPLHF. The rearrangement links TRBV10-3 to TRBJ1-6; D is ambiguous. V lost 4 bases and J lost 9, with 16 bases in between. This CDR3 comprises 15 residues. Germline-derived CDR1 and CDR2 are ENHRY and SYGVKD.

V gene TRBV6-4 combines with J gene TRBJ2-3; the D is unclear. The V end was cut by 4 bases, the J end by 2 bases, with 7 bases between. Per germline, CDR1 MRHNA and CDR2 SNTAGT. This CDR3 is built from 13 residues. The CDR3 here is CASSVSLTDTQYF. CDR3 nucleotides: TGTGCCAGCAGTGTCTCCCTCACAGATACGCAGTATTTT.

The chain employs TRBV15 and TRBJ1-1; no clear D gene. From germline, CDR1 is LNHNV and CDR2 YYDKDF (reference sequence). The CDR3 is made up of 15 amino acids. Trimming pared 1 base from V and 6 bases from J, leaving 15 bases between. CDR3 sequence: CATSRAEREVAEAFF. CDR3 nucleotides: TGTGCCACCAGCAGAGCTGAACGGGAGGTCGCTGAAGCTTTCTTT.

This clone was observed once. V is TRBV2 and J is TRBJ2-2; 13 positions match TRBD2. The CDR3 contains 15 residues. The J segment lost 7 bases and the V segment lost 4 bases, leaving 3 bases of the junction unmatched. Germline V lookup: CDR1 SNHLY, CDR2 FYNNEI. CDR3 residues: CASSGTSGGGGELFF. In DNA, the CDR3 is TGTGCCAGCAGTGGGACTAGCGGGGGTGGCGGGGAGCTGTTTTTT.

The chain recombines TRBV7-3 with TRBJ2-3; 7 bases are shared with TRBD1. The CDR3 runs to 14 residues. Looked up from germline, CDR1 is SGHTA and CDR2 is FQGTGA. V shed 3 bases and J 1 base; nucleotides not matched to a gene: 1. The CDR3 is CASSFTGGTDTQYF. The CDR3 coding sequence is TGTGCCAGCAGCTTCACAGGGGGCACAGATACGCAGTATTTT.

V is TRBV19 and J is TRBJ1-2; D possibly corresponds to TRBD1 (5 bases). Germline CDR1 and CDR2: LNHDA and SQIVND (reference sequence). The CDR3 sequence is 14 residues long. V gave up 6 bases and J gave up 7 bases, with 18 bases separating them. Here the CDR3 reads CASSSQGRVSGYTF. DNA of the CDR3: TGTGCCAGTAGCTCCCAGGGCCGCGTAAGTGGCTACACCTTC.

V usage is TRBV19 and J usage is TRBJ2-3; 7 bases match TRBD2. The CDR3 is 15 residues long. In germline, CDR1 is LNHDA, CDR2 SQIVND (reference sequence). The V and J ends lost 5 bases and 1 base, in that order; junction bases with no gene match: 6. In nucleotides, the CDR3 is TGTGCCAGTAGTCCTCGAGCGGGACGCACAGATACGCAGTATTTT. Translation gives CASSPRAGRTDTQYF. The full variable domain, rest sourced from reference TRBV19 and TRBJ2-3, is DGGITQSPKYLFRKEGQNVTLSCEQNLNHDAMYWYRQDPGQGLRLIYYSQIVNDFQKGDIAEGYSVSREKKESFPLTVTSAQKNPTAFYLCASSPRAGRTDTQYFGPGTRLTVL.

V and J are TRBV5-5 and TRBJ2-7; D is unresolved. Germline loops: CDR1 SGHKS, CDR2 YYEKEE (reference sequence). This CDR3 is built from 11 residues. V was cut by 0 bases and J by 4 bases, with 2 bases left in between. This CDR3 is CASSLAYEQYF. DNA of the CDR3: TGTGCCAGCAGCTTGGCTTACGAGCAGTACTTC.

The V gene is TRBV30, the J gene TRBJ1-6, with D unresolved. V shed 5 bases and J shed 9 bases, with 14 bases lying between them. The CDR3 is 13 amino acids. Germline CDR1 is GTSNPN and CDR2 is SVGIG (reference sequence). The DNA for the CDR3 is TGTGCCTGGGCAACCGGGCGGGGTTCACCCCTCCACTTT. Protein sequence: CAWATGRGSPLHF.

The chain couples TRBV29-1 to TRBJ2-1; maybe TRBD1 (6 bases). The germline CDR1 and CDR2 sequences are SQVTM and ANQGSEA. The CDR3 is 17 residues long. V gave up 5 bases and J gave up 0 bases, with 20 bases separating them. This chain's CDR3 is CSVRSAVGGSSYNEQFF. The CDR3 DNA reads TGCAGCGTTCGGTCTGCGGTTGGGGGCAGCTCCTACAATGAGCAGTTCTTC.

The genes are TRBV5-1 and TRBJ1-4; 7 positions match TRBD1. Germline-derived CDR1 and CDR2 are SGHRS and YFSETQ. The CDR3 sequence is 16 residues long. V lost 0 bases, J lost 3 bases, and 5 bases stayed unmatched. CDR3 sequence (DNA): TGCGCCAGCAGCTTGGAACCGACAGGGTCTAATGAAAAACTGTTTTTT. This gives the protein CASSLEPTGSNEKLFF.

The chain carries TRBV27 and TRBJ2-7; perhaps TRBD1 as D (6 bases). V shed 6 bases and J shed 0 bases, with 12 bases lying between them. The CDR3 is 14 residues long. Per the germline V gene, CDR1 is MNHEY and CDR2 is SMNVEV (reference sequence). The CDR3 is CASRSGQLSYEQYF. The DNA for the CDR3 is TGTGCCAGCAGATCGGGACAACTCTCCTACGAGCAGTACTTC.

This sequence joins TRBV2 and TRBJ1-2, with 9 bases aligning to TRBD1. The CDR3 is 13 residues long. The junction had 4 bases not matched to a gene; V was cut back by 4 bases and J by 7 bases. Germline lookup yields CDR1 SNHLY and CDR2 FYNNEI. The CDR3 spells CASSVQGAIGYTF. The CDR3 coding sequence is TGTGCCAGCAGTGTACAGGGGGCTATTGGCTACACCTTC.

This clone showed up just a few times. V gene TRBV19 combines with J gene TRBJ2-7; D may be TRBD2 (6 bases). The CDR3 extends over 14 amino acids. Per germline, CDR1 LNHDA and CDR2 SQIVND (reference sequence). Trimming left V 7 bases short and J 2 bases short, with 15 bases between. This CDR3 is CASKSSVRPYEQYF. CDR3 DNA: TGTGCCAGTAAGTCTAGCGTACGACCCTACGAGCAGTACTTC.